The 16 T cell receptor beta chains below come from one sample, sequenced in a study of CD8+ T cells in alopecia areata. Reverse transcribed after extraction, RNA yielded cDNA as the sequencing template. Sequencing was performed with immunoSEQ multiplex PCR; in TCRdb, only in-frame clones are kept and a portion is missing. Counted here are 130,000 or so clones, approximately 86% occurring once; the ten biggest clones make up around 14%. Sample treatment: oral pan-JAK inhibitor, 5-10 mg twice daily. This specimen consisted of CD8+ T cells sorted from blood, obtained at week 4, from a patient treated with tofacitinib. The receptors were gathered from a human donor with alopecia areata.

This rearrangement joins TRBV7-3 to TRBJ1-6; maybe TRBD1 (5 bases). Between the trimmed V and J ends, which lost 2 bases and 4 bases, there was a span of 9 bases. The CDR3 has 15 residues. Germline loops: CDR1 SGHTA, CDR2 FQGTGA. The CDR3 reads CASSLPRQYNSPLHF. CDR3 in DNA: TGTGCCAGCAGCTTACCGAGACAGTATAATTCACCCCTCCACTTT.

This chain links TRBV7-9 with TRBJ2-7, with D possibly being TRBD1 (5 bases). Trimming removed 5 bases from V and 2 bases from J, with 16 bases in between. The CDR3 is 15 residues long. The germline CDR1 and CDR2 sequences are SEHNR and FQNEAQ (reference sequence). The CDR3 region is CASSPPRRTPYEQYF. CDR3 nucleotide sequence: TGTGCCAGCAGCCCGCCTCGGCGGACACCCTACGAGCAGTACTTC.

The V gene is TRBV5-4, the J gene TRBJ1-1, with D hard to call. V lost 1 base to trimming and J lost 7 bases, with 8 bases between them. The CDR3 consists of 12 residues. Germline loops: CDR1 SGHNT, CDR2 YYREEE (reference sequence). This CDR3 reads CASSLLGREAFF. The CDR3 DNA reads TGTGCCAGCAGCTTGCTAGGGCGTGAAGCTTTCTTT.

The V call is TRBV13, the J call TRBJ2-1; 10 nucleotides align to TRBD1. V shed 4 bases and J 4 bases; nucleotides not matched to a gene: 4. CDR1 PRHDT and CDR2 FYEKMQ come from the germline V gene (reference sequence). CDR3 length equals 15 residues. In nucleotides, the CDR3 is TGTGCCAGCAGCTCCGGACAGGGGGTTTACAATGAGCAGTTCTTC. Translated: CASSSGQGVYNEQFF.

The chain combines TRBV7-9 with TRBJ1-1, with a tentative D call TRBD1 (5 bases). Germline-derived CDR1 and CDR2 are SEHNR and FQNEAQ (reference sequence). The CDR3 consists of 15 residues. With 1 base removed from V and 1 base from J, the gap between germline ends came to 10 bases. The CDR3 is CASSLEGPGNTEAFF. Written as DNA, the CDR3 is TGTGCCAGCAGCTTAGAGGGACCCGGGAACACTGAAGCTTTCTTT.

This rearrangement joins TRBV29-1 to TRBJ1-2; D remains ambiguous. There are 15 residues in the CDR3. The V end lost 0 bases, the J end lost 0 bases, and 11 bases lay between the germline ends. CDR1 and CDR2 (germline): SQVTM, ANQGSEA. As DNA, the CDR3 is TGCAGCGTTGAAGATCGTCTGAAGGCTAACTATGGCTACACCTTC. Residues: CSVEDRLKANYGYTF.

DNA of the CDR3: TGCAGCGGGACCATAGACACCGGGGAGCTGTTTTTT. This gives the protein CSGTIDTGELFF. This chain uses TRBV29-1 with TRBJ2-2; D remains unclear. The CDR3 runs to 12 residues. The V and J ends lost 7 bases and 3 bases respectively, with 9 bases between them. Germline CDR1 and CDR2: SQVTM and ANQGSEA.

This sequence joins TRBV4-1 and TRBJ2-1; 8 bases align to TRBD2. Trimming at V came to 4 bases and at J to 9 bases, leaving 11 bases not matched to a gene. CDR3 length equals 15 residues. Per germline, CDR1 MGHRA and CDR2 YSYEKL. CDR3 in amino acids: CASSLETGLVSEQFF. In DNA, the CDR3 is TGCGCCAGCAGCCTCGAGACGGGACTAGTATCTGAGCAGTTCTTC.

The CDR3 region has the DNA TGTGCCAGCAGCTCCCGAGGGGGCTCTAGCACAGATACGCAGTATTTT. As protein: CASSSRGGSSTDTQYF. The V and J genes are TRBV9 and TRBJ2-3, with 7 bases lining up with TRBD1. This CDR3 has 16 amino acids. Trimming removed 4 bases from V and 0 bases from J; junction bases left unmatched: 8. Germline assignment: CDR1 SGDLS and CDR2 YYNGEE.

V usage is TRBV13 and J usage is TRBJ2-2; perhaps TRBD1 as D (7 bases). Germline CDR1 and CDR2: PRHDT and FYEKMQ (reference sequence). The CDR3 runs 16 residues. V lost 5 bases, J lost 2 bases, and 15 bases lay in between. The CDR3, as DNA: TGTGCCAGCAGCCCCCGACAGGGACTCAACACCGGGGAGCTGTTTTTT. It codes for CASSPRQGLNTGELFF.

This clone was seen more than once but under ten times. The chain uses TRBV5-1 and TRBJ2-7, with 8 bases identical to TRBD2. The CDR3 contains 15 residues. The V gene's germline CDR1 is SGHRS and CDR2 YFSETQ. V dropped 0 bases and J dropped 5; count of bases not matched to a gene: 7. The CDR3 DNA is TGCGCCAGCAGCTTGGGTTCGGGAGGGCCCCACGAGCAGTACTTC. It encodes CASSLGSGGPHEQYF.

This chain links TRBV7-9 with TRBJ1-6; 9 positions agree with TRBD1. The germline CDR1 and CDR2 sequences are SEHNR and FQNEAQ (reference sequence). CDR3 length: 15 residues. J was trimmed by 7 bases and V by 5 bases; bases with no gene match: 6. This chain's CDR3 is CASSETGTGNSPLHF. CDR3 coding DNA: TGTGCCAGCAGCGAAACCGGGACAGGGAATTCACCCCTCCACTTT. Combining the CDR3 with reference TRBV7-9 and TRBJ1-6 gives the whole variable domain DTGVSQNPRHKITKRGQNVTFRCDPISEHNRLYWYRQTLGQGPEFLTYFQNEAQLEKSRLLSDRFSAERPKGSFSTLEIQRTEQGDSAMYLCASSETGTGNSPLHFGNGTRLTVT.

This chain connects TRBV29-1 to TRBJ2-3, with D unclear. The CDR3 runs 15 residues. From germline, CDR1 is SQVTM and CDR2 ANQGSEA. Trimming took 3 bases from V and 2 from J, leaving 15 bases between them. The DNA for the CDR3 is TGCAGCGTTGATAACCTAGAATCGTCCACAGATACGCAGTATTTT. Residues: CSVDNLESSTDTQYF.

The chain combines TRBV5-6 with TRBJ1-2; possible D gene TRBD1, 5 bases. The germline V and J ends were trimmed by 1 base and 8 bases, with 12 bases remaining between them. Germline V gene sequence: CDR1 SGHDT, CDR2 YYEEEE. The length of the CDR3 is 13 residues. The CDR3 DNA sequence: TGTGCCAGCAGCTTGAGCGGGACTTTAGGCTACACCTTC. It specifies CASSLSGTLGYTF.

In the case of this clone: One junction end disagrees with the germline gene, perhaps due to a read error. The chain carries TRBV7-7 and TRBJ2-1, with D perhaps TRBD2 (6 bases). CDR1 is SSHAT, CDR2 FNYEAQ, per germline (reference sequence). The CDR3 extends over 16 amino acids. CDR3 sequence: CASSLGPTRIDNEQFF. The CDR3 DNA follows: TGTGCTAGCAGCTTAGGTCCGACTAGGATAGACAATGAGCAGTTCTTC. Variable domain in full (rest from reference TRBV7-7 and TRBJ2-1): GAGVSQSPRYKVTKRGQDVTLRCDPISSHATLYWYQQALGQGPEFLTYFNYEAQPDKSGLPSDRFSAERPEGSISTLTIQRTEQRDSAMYRCASSLGPTRIDNEQFFGPGTRLTVL.

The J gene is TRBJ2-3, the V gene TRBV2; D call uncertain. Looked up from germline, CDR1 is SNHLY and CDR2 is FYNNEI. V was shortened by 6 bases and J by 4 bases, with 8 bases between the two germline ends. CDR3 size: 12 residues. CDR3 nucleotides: TGTGCCAGCAGCGATGAGGCAGATACGCAGTATTTT. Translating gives CASSDEADTQYF.